A single sample is the source of the 10 T cell receptor beta chains below, sequenced in a study of T cell changes during pregnancy in multiple sclerosis. Clones were sequenced by immunoSEQ multiplex PCR, and TCRdb holds only the in-frame ones, with some missing. The table lists about 86,000 clones, approximately 90% of them singletons. The sample was peripheral blood, taken in the first trimester of pregnancy. These TCRs come from a female donor in good health, enrolled as a control in a pregnancy study.

The chain carries TRBV7-9 and TRBJ1-4; D remains unclear. Germline V lookup: CDR1 SEHNR, CDR2 FQNEAQ (reference sequence). Trimming took off 5 bases at V and 0 bases at J, with 13 bases between the two ends. CDR3 length: 16 amino acids. CDR3 sequence: CASSTRRGATNEKLFF. The CDR3 DNA sequence: TGTGCCAGCAGCACCAGACGGGGTGCAACTAATGAAAAACTGTTTTTT.

The CDR3 region is CASSVDPAGSSYNEQFF. CDR3 DNA: TGTGCCAGCAGCGTAGACCCAGCGGGGAGCTCCTACAATGAGCAGTTCTTC. The rearrangement links TRBV9 to TRBJ2-1; TRBD2 matches 7 bases. This CDR3 has 17 residues. The V gene end was trimmed by 0 bases and the J gene end by 0 bases; junction bases not matched to a gene: 6. CDR1 is SGDLS, CDR2 YYNGEE, per germline.

The J gene is TRBJ1-4, the V gene TRBV9, with a possible D match to TRBD1 (6 bases). Germline assignment: CDR1 SGDLS and CDR2 YYNGEE. V lost 0 bases, J lost 8 bases, and 11 bases lay in between. The CDR3 covers 14 residues. The CDR3: CASSVAGGREKLFF. Here the CDR3 DNA reads TGTGCCAGCAGCGTAGCGGGGGGCAGAGAAAAACTGTTTTTT.

This clone was seen once. The J gene is TRBJ2-2, the V gene TRBV5-4; D unclear. Germline assignment: CDR1 SGHNT and CDR2 YYREEE (reference sequence). V was shortened by 3 bases and J by 6 bases, with 12 bases between the two germline ends. This CDR3 has 14 amino acids. DNA of the CDR3: TGTGCCAGCAGCTCAGTTGGTGGTTCCGGGGAGCTGTTTTTT. Translated, it gives CASSSVGGSGELFF.

The chain recombines TRBV4-2 with TRBJ1-1; 7 bases line up with TRBD1. V lost 1 base and J lost 8; bases outside the gene matches: 4. Germline V gives CDR1 LGHNA, CDR2 YNFKEQ. The CDR3 spans 13 residues. CDR3 region: CASSQGDRVEAFF. The CDR3 nucleotides are TGTGCCAGCAGCCAAGGAGACAGGGTGGAAGCTTTCTTT.

This CDR3 reads CASSSRRVRETQYF. As DNA, the CDR3 is TGTGCCAGCAGCTCCCGACGGGTCCGGGAGACCCAGTACTTC. The chain links TRBV11-1 to TRBJ2-5; D ambiguous. V gave up 4 bases and J gave up 5 bases, with 14 bases separating them. Germline assignment: CDR1 SGHAT and CDR2 FQDESV (reference sequence). The CDR3 has 14 amino acids. Full variable domain (rest looked up from reference TRBV11-1 and TRBJ2-5): EAEVAQSPRYKITEKSQAVAFWCDPISGHATLYWYRQILGQGPELLVQFQDESVVDDSQLPKDRFSAERLKGVDSTLKIQPAELGDSAMYLCASSSRRVRETQYFGPGTRLLVL.

J is TRBJ2-1 and V is TRBV6-1, with TRBD1 as a possible D gene (6 bases). From germline, CDR1 is MNHNS and CDR2 SASEGT. This CDR3 has 13 residues. V shed 5 bases and J shed 4 bases, with 9 bases lying between them. The CDR3, as DNA: TGTGCCAGCAGTCTCACAGGGTACAATGAGCAGTTCTTC. Protein sequence: CASSLTGYNEQFF.

The rearrangement joins TRBV12-5 to TRBJ2-3; 11 nucleotides match TRBD1. CDR1 and CDR2 (germline): LGHNT, FRNRAP. There are 15 residues in the CDR3. V dropped 6 bases and J dropped 6; count of bases not matched to a gene: 8. CDR3 nucleotides: TGTGCTAGTGGCCTCCGGGACAGGGGGTCCGATACGCAGTATTTT. Encoded protein: CASGLRDRGSDTQYF.

The V call is TRBV13, the J call TRBJ2-7; 11 nucleotides align to TRBD2. This CDR3 spans 16 amino acids. Germline CDR1 is PRHDT and CDR2 is FYEKMQ (reference sequence). The trim removed 2 bases at V and 5 bases at J, leaving 8 bases unmatched. The CDR3 spells CASSLRPSGGRNEQYF. The CDR3 bases are TGTGCCAGCAGCTTACGGCCTAGCGGGGGGAGAAACGAGCAGTACTTC.

As regards this clone: This sample includes further DNA sequences coding for the same CDR3. This chain connects TRBV19 to TRBJ2-7; 11 bases fit TRBD1. V trimming: 4 bases; J trimming: 4 bases; junction bases outside the gene matches: 3. The V gene's germline CDR1 is LNHDA and CDR2 SQIVND (reference sequence). The length of the CDR3 is 14 residues. This CDR3 is CASSTGTGGYEQYF. The CDR3 nucleotides are TGTGCCAGTAGTACCGGGACAGGGGGGTACGAGCAGTACTTC. The full variable domain, completed using reference TRBV19 and TRBJ2-7, is DGGITQSPKYLFRKEGQNVTLSCEQNLNHDAMYWYRQDPGQGLRLIYYSQIVNDFQKGDIAEGYSVSREKKESFPLTVTSAQKNPTAFYLCASSTGTGGYEQYFGPGTRLTVT.